A selection of T cell receptor beta chains follows, all from one sample in a study of blood T cell repertoires in COVID-19. Measured with immunoSEQ multiplex PCR; TCRdb has only the in-frame clones, and not every one. The sample carries about 170,000 clones, about 85% recorded once. The sample was peripheral blood. The receptor source for this set is an elderly man with COVID-19, enrolled during active disease. CDR3s include the opening cysteine and the closing phenylalanine or tryptophan. The D gene is left open where the match is weak. Size values are once, few and many counts, or a class for expanded clones, and some rows have none.

clone size: NA
D gene: NA
J gene: TRBJ2-3
CDR3 length: 15
V gene: TRBV2
CDR3 DNA: TGTGCCAGCAGACTCCAGGGGACGGCCACAGATACGCAGTATTTT
CDR3 protein: CASRLQGTATDTQYF

clone size: once
D gene: NA
J gene: TRBJ1-5
CDR3 length: 13
V gene: TRBV28
CDR3 DNA: TGTGCCAGCAGTTTATACCGAGATCAGCCCCAGCATTTT
CDR3 protein: CASSLYRDQPQHF

clone size: NA
D gene: NA
J gene: TRBJ1-5
CDR3 length: 15
V gene: TRBV5-1
CDR3 DNA: TGCGCCAGCAGCTTGGGCGGGGGAAGCAATCAGCCCCAGCATTTT
CDR3 protein: CASSLGGGSNQPQHF

clone size: NA
D gene: NA
J gene: TRBJ1-1
CDR3 length: 14
V gene: TRBV3-1/TRBV3-2
CDR3 DNA: TGTGCCAGCAGCCAAGCAGCGAGGAACACTGAAGCTTTCTTT
CDR3 protein: CASSQAARNTEAFF

clone size: NA
D gene: TRBD2
J gene: TRBJ2-1
CDR3 length: 14
V gene: TRBV9
CDR3 DNA: TGTGCCAGCAGCCGACCTAGCGGTCATAGTGAGCAGTTCTTC
CDR3 protein: CASSRPSGHSEQFF

clone size: NA
D gene: NA
J gene: TRBJ2-2
CDR3 length: 13
V gene: TRBV28
CDR3 DNA: TGTGCCAGCCGACAGGACCTCACCGGGGAGCTGTTTTTT
CDR3 protein: CASRQDLTGELFF

clone size: NA
D gene: TRBD1
J gene: TRBJ1-5
CDR3 length: 17
V gene: TRBV12-5
CDR3 DNA: TGTGCTAGTGGTTTGGTACTGGGACAGATAGGCAATCAGCCCCAGCATTTT
CDR3 protein: CASGLVLGQIGNQPQHF

clone size: NA
D gene: NA
J gene: TRBJ1-1
CDR3 length: 13
V gene: TRBV2
CDR3 DNA: TGTGCCAGCAGGGCGGGCATGAACACTGAAGCTTTCTTT
CDR3 protein: CASRAGMNTEAFF

clone size: NA
D gene: TRBD1
J gene: TRBJ1-1
CDR3 length: 15
V gene: TRBV12-5
CDR3 DNA: TGTGCTAGTGGTGCTTTACAGGGGTACAACACTGAAGCTTTCTTT
CDR3 protein: CASGALQGYNTEAFF

clone size: NA
D gene: TRBD2
J gene: TRBJ2-7
CDR3 length: 16
V gene: TRBV5-5
CDR3 DNA: TGTGCCAGCAGCTATTCACTAGCGGGGGGATCCTACGAGCAGTACTTC
CDR3 protein: CASSYSLAGGSYEQYF

clone size: once
D gene: TRBD1
J gene: TRBJ1-2
CDR3 length: 16
V gene: TRBV6-6
CDR3 DNA: TGTGCCAGCATTAACCCGGCAGGGGGCGAAGGCTATGGCTACACCTTC
CDR3 protein: CASINPAGGEGYGYTF

clone size: NA
D gene: NA
J gene: TRBJ1-1
CDR3 length: 13
V gene: TRBV6-5
CDR3 DNA: TGTGCCGCCTCTTTGGGACATTTAACTGAAGCTTTCTTT
CDR3 protein: CAASLGHLTEAFF

clone size: NA
D gene: TRBD1
J gene: TRBJ1-2
CDR3 length: 15
V gene: TRBV11-2
CDR3 DNA: TGTGCCAGCGGCAGGGCAGGGGGGTTTAACTATGGCTACACCTTC
CDR3 protein: CASGRAGGFNYGYTF

clone size: NA
D gene: TRBD1
J gene: TRBJ2-7
CDR3 length: 14
V gene: TRBV6-5
CDR3 DNA: TGTGCCAGCTTTAGCCCGGGACAGTCCTACGAGCAGTACTTC
CDR3 protein: CASFSPGQSYEQYF

clone size: NA
D gene: NA
J gene: TRBJ1-1
CDR3 length: 16
V gene: TRBV2
CDR3 DNA: TGTGCCAGCAGTGCCCCCGAACCCAGGGGAAGGGGTGAAGCTTTCTTT
CDR3 protein: CASSAPEPRGRGEAFF

clone size: NA
D gene: NA
J gene: TRBJ1-6
CDR3 length: 14
V gene: TRBV19
CDR3 DNA: TGTGCCAGCACCGCGACAGGTTATAATTCACCCCTCCACTTT
CDR3 protein: CASTATGYNSPLHF

clone size: NA
D gene: TRBD1
J gene: TRBJ1-1
CDR3 length: 16
V gene: TRBV11-3
CDR3 DNA: TGTGCCAGCAGCTTAGAACCCGGACAGGGCAACACTGAAGCTTTCTTT
CDR3 protein: CASSLEPGQGNTEAFF

clone size: NA
D gene: NA
J gene: TRBJ2-5
CDR3 length: 14
V gene: TRBV10-3
CDR3 DNA: TGTGCCATCAGTGAGTTTCAGGGGAAAGAGACCCAGTACTTC
CDR3 protein: CAISEFQGKETQYF

clone size: once
D gene: NA
J gene: TRBJ1-4
CDR3 length: 12
V gene: TRBV5-5
CDR3 DNA: TGTGCCAGCAGCTTGTGGTCAGGCAAACTGTTTTTT
CDR3 protein: CASSLWSGKLFF

clone size: few
D gene: TRBD1
J gene: TRBJ1-1
CDR3 length: 14
V gene: TRBV3-1/TRBV3-2
CDR3 DNA: TGTGCCAGCAGCCTGGGACAGTGGAACACTGAAGCTTTCTTT
CDR3 protein: CASSLGQWNTEAFF

clone size: few
D gene: NA
J gene: TRBJ1-6
CDR3 length: 14
V gene: TRBV7-2
CDR3 DNA: TGTGCCAGCAGCCCCCGGGACACCCATTCACCCCTCCACTTT
CDR3 protein: CASSPRDTHSPLHF

clone size: NA
D gene: NA
J gene: TRBJ2-7
CDR3 length: 14
V gene: TRBV5-6
CDR3 DNA: TGTGCCAGCAGCCCGGCGGGTGGGGTCCACGAGCAGTACTTC
CDR3 protein: CASSPAGGVHEQYF

clone size: NA
D gene: NA
J gene: TRBJ1-3
CDR3 length: 16
V gene: TRBV6-1
CDR3 DNA: TGTGCCAGCAGTGAAGCAGAACGCAGCTCTGGAAACACCATATATTTT
CDR3 protein: CASSEAERSSGNTIYF

clone size: NA
D gene: TRBD2
J gene: TRBJ2-1
CDR3 length: 19
V gene: TRBV7-8
CDR3 DNA: TGTGCCAGCAGCTTCCCCGGGACTAGCGGGGGCCCTTTTGGGTATGAGCAGTTCTTC
CDR3 protein: CASSFPGTSGGPFGYEQFF

clone size: NA
D gene: TRBD2
J gene: TRBJ2-5
CDR3 length: 14
V gene: TRBV2
CDR3 DNA: TGTGCCAGCAGCGGTAGCGGGGGGGGCCGGGCCCAGTACTTC
CDR3 protein: CASSGSGGGRAQYF

clone size: NA
D gene: TRBD2
J gene: TRBJ2-1
CDR3 length: 16
V gene: TRBV5-1
CDR3 DNA: TGCGCCAGCAGCTTGGGTCCGGCGGGGGGTCTGAATGAGCAGTTCTTC
CDR3 protein: CASSLGPAGGLNEQFF

clone size: NA
D gene: NA
J gene: TRBJ2-2
CDR3 length: 12
V gene: TRBV9
CDR3 DNA: TGTGCCAGCAGCGTAGCGACCGGGGAGCTGTTTTTT
CDR3 protein: CASSVATGELFF

clone size: NA
D gene: NA
J gene: TRBJ1-6
CDR3 length: 18
V gene: TRBV27
CDR3 DNA: TGTGCCAGCACGCAGACAGGCTCGACCACCCTTAATAATTCACCCCTCCACTTT
CDR3 protein: CASTQTGSTTLNNSPLHF

clone size: NA
D gene: TRBD1
J gene: TRBJ2-5
CDR3 length: 14
V gene: TRBV2
CDR3 DNA: TGTGCCAGCAATGGACAGGGCCTCCAAGAGACCCAGTACTTC
CDR3 protein: CASNGQGLQETQYF

clone size: NA
D gene: NA
J gene: TRBJ1-5
CDR3 length: 14
V gene: TRBV7-2
CDR3 DNA: TGTGCCAGCAGCCCCAGGAGGCTCAATCAGCCCCAGCATTTT
CDR3 protein: CASSPRRLNQPQHF

clone size: once
D gene: NA
J gene: TRBJ2-7
CDR3 length: 13
V gene: TRBV7-2
CDR3 DNA: TGTGCCAGCAGCTCCAGGGCCTCCTACGAGCAGTACTTC
CDR3 protein: CASSSRASYEQYF

clone size: NA
D gene: NA
J gene: TRBJ2-2
CDR3 length: 17
V gene: TRBV4-3
CDR3 DNA: TGCGCCAGCAGCCAAGAAATATCCAGGGCGGCCACCGGGGAGCTGTTTTTT
CDR3 protein: CASSQEISRAATGELFF

clone size: NA
D gene: NA
J gene: TRBJ1-1
CDR3 length: 16
V gene: TRBV5-1
CDR3 DNA: TGCGCCAGCAGCTTGAGGCCTGGGGGAGGGGGAACTGAAGCTTTCTTT
CDR3 protein: CASSLRPGGGGTEAFF

clone size: few
D gene: TRBD1
J gene: TRBJ1-2
CDR3 length: 17
V gene: TRBV5-1
CDR3 DNA: TGCGCCAGCAGCTTGGCCCCATTGGGACAGGGTAACTATGGCTACACCTTC
CDR3 protein: CASSLAPLGQGNYGYTF

clone size: NA
D gene: NA
J gene: TRBJ1-6
CDR3 length: 14
V gene: TRBV12-5
CDR3 DNA: TGTGCTAGTGCCCCCCTAGACAGTAATTCACCCCTCCACTTT
CDR3 protein: CASAPLDSNSPLHF

clone size: NA
D gene: TRBD1
J gene: TRBJ2-3
CDR3 length: 16
V gene: TRBV7-2
CDR3 DNA: TGTGCCAGCAGCTTAGGTGGGACAGGGGTGTCAGATACGCAGTATTTT
CDR3 protein: CASSLGGTGVSDTQYF

clone size: NA
D gene: NA
J gene: TRBJ1-5
CDR3 length: 14
V gene: TRBV5-4
CDR3 DNA: TGTGCCAGCAGCCCTGGCACAGGCAATCAGCCCCAGCATTTT
CDR3 protein: CASSPGTGNQPQHF

clone size: NA
D gene: TRBD1
J gene: TRBJ2-1
CDR3 length: 18
V gene: TRBV5-1
CDR3 DNA: TGCGCCAGCAGCTTGGGAGGGACAGGGGAGAGCTCCTACAATGAGCAGTTCTTC
CDR3 protein: CASSLGGTGESSYNEQFF

clone size: NA
D gene: TRBD1
J gene: TRBJ1-6
CDR3 length: 16
V gene: TRBV10-3
CDR3 DNA: TGTGCCATCAGTGAGCCCCGGACAGGGGAGAATTCACCCCTCCACTTT
CDR3 protein: CAISEPRTGENSPLHF

clone size: NA
D gene: NA
J gene: TRBJ1-3
CDR3 length: 16
V gene: TRBV5-5
CDR3 DNA: TGTGCCAGCAGCTTGGTTGGGCGGAAGGGGCAGGACACCATATATTTT
CDR3 protein: CASSLVGRKGQDTIYF

clone size: few
D gene: TRBD1
J gene: TRBJ1-2
CDR3 length: 15
V gene: TRBV28
CDR3 DNA: TGTGCCAGCAGTTTGGGGGACAGGGTATCTCATGGCTACACCTTC
CDR3 protein: CASSLGDRVSHGYTF

clone size: NA
D gene: TRBD2
J gene: TRBJ2-7
CDR3 length: 16
V gene: TRBV18
CDR3 DNA: TGTGCCAGCTCACCACTGACGGGAGGGTTCAGCTACGAGCAGTACTTC
CDR3 protein: CASSPLTGGFSYEQYF

clone size: NA
D gene: TRBD1
J gene: TRBJ1-2
CDR3 length: 17
V gene: TRBV19
CDR3 DNA: TGTGCCAGTAGTATAGACCTCGAGGGGGCGTATAACGTGGGCTACACCTTC
CDR3 protein: CASSIDLEGAYNVGYTF

clone size: NA
D gene: TRBD1
J gene: TRBJ2-1
CDR3 length: 16
V gene: TRBV28
CDR3 DNA: TGTGCCAGCAGTTCGACAGGGGTCGATGGGTCCAATGAGCAGTTCTTC
CDR3 protein: CASSSTGVDGSNEQFF

clone size: NA
D gene: TRBD1
J gene: TRBJ2-2
CDR3 length: 15
V gene: TRBV11-2
CDR3 DNA: TGTGCCAGCAGCTTAGAGGACAGGGTCGACGGGGAGCTGTTTTTT
CDR3 protein: CASSLEDRVDGELFF

clone size: NA
D gene: TRBD1
J gene: TRBJ1-4
CDR3 length: 16
V gene: TRBV4-1
CDR3 DNA: TGCGCCAGCAGCCACGTCCAGGGGGCTAATAATGAAAAACTGTTTTTT
CDR3 protein: CASSHVQGANNEKLFF

clone size: NA
D gene: NA
J gene: TRBJ1-2
CDR3 length: 14
V gene: TRBV6-2/TRBV6-3
CDR3 DNA: TGTGCCAGCAGCGTCTCCGGGACACGTTATGGCTACACCTTC
CDR3 protein: CASSVSGTRYGYTF

clone size: NA
D gene: TRBD1
J gene: TRBJ1-3
CDR3 length: 15
V gene: TRBV28
CDR3 DNA: TGTGCCAGCAGTTCGGGACAGGGGAATGGAAACACCATATATTTT
CDR3 protein: CASSSGQGNGNTIYF

clone size: NA
D gene: TRBD1
J gene: TRBJ2-1
CDR3 length: 16
V gene: TRBV28
CDR3 DNA: TGTGCCAGCACGTCCCTAGGGACAGGGGGCTGGAATGAGCAGTTCTTC
CDR3 protein: CASTSLGTGGWNEQFF

clone size: NA
D gene: TRBD1
J gene: TRBJ1-2
CDR3 length: 17
V gene: TRBV5-4
CDR3 DNA: TGTGCCAGCAGCTCATTTATAGGGGCAGGGGGCTACTATGGCTACACCTTC
CDR3 protein: CASSSFIGAGGYYGYTF

clone size: NA
D gene: TRBD1
J gene: TRBJ1-1
CDR3 length: 18
V gene: TRBV4-1
CDR3 DNA: TGCGCCAGCAGCCACCGAACCTATTATAGGGGGCCGGGCACTGAAGCTTTCTTT
CDR3 protein: CASSHRTYYRGPGTEAFF

clone size: once
D gene: TRBD1
J gene: TRBJ1-2
CDR3 length: 14
V gene: TRBV29-1
CDR3 DNA: TGCAGCGTTGATGGGGGCAGGGGGCTCTATGGCTACACCTTC
CDR3 protein: CSVDGGRGLYGYTF

clone size: NA
D gene: TRBD2
J gene: TRBJ2-1
CDR3 length: 13
V gene: TRBV15
CDR3 DNA: TGTGCCACCAGCAGCGGGGGGAGCAATGAGCAGTTCTTC
CDR3 protein: CATSSGGSNEQFF

clone size: NA
D gene: TRBD2
J gene: TRBJ2-1
CDR3 length: 16
V gene: TRBV5-1
CDR3 DNA: TGCGCCAGCAGCTTGGTGGCGGGGGGGCCAGAAAATGAGCAGTTCTTC
CDR3 protein: CASSLVAGGPENEQFF

clone size: NA
D gene: NA
J gene: TRBJ2-7
CDR3 length: 14
V gene: TRBV4-2
CDR3 DNA: TGTGCCAGCAGCCAAGAGGCACACCACTACGAGCAGTACTTC
CDR3 protein: CASSQEAHHYEQYF

clone size: once
D gene: TRBD1
J gene: TRBJ1-1
CDR3 length: 13
V gene: TRBV2
CDR3 DNA: TGTGCCAGTTCAGGGACAGGGGGCATCGAAGCTTTCTTT
CDR3 protein: CASSGTGGIEAFF

clone size: once
D gene: NA
J gene: TRBJ1-1
CDR3 length: 13
V gene: TRBV7-2
CDR3 DNA: TGTGCCAGCAGCTTAGGACAGGTTACTGAAGCTTTCTTT
CDR3 protein: CASSLGQVTEAFF

clone size: NA
D gene: NA
J gene: TRBJ1-1
CDR3 length: 14
V gene: TRBV2
CDR3 DNA: TGTGCCAGCAGTTACTCTAACGGGAACACTGAAGCTTTCTTT
CDR3 protein: CASSYSNGNTEAFF

clone size: NA
D gene: TRBD1
J gene: TRBJ2-5
CDR3 length: 15
V gene: TRBV10-3
CDR3 DNA: TGTGCCATCAGTGAGGGGGACAGGACCGGAGAGACCCAGTACTTC
CDR3 protein: CAISEGDRTGETQYF